These 10 T cell receptor beta chains were sequenced from one sample in a study of cytomegalovirus exposure and HLA in healthy donors listed by TCRdb under 2017. The library was generated by the immunoSEQ multiplex PCR assay. TCRdb took this table from immuneACCESS and kept in-frame rearrangements with V and J called. Such tables lack part of the clones; where checked against another copy, unresolved V genes explain under half of the gap, and the rest is unexplained. The sample table shows some 170,000 clones, and approximately 87% are seen once. More than 1.3% of the sample rests with the top ten. Sequenced material: PBMCs. The receptors originated from a woman in her 30s in good health and CMV-seronegative.

The chain links TRBV27 to TRBJ2-5; D is perhaps TRBD2 (5 bases). Trimming took 8 bases from V and 0 from J, leaving 10 bases between them. The V gene's germline CDR1 is MNHEY and CDR2 SMNVEV (reference sequence). The CDR3 consists of 13 residues. The CDR3 loop is CASAVTNQETQYF. DNA of the CDR3: TGTGCCAGCGCGGTGACTAACCAAGAGACCCAGTACTTC.

This clone was seen only once. V gene TRBV11-2 combines with J gene TRBJ1-1; no clear D gene. V lost 6 bases to trimming and J lost 11 bases, with 16 bases between them. The CDR3 consists of 12 residues. Germline lookup yields CDR1 SGHAT and CDR2 FQNNGV. The CDR3 DNA reads TGTGCCAGCAGGTCGAGCGGGGTGTGGGCTTTCTTT. This gives the protein CASRSSGVWAFF.

This sequence joins TRBV15 and TRBJ2-1, with D maybe TRBD2 (5 bases). V gave up 1 base and J gave up 10 bases, with 11 bases separating them. The CDR3 loop spans 13 amino acids. Germline values: CDR1 LNHNV, CDR2 YYDKDF (reference sequence). The DNA of the CDR3 is TGTGCCACCAGCAGAGTGGAGAGGGTAGAGCAGTTCTTC. It encodes CATSRVERVEQFF.

The chain's CDR3 is CASIGQGRVIHGYTF. As DNA, the CDR3 is TGTGCCAGTATTGGGCAGGGAAGGGTGATTCATGGCTACACCTTC. The V gene is TRBV19, the J gene TRBJ1-2; D is possibly TRBD1 (5 bases). The CDR3 contains 15 residues. V shed 7 bases and J shed 6 bases, with 21 bases lying between them. Per the germline V gene, CDR1 is LNHDA and CDR2 is SQIVND (reference sequence).

V and J are TRBV6-5 and TRBJ1-3; a weak D match, TRBD1 (5 bases). CDR1 and CDR2 (germline): MNHEY, SVGAGI. The CDR3 is 16 residues long. V was cut by 4 bases and J by 2 bases, with 15 bases left in between. CDR3 in amino acids: CASSSPGQSAGNTIYF. CDR3 bases: TGTGCCAGCAGTTCGCCCGGACAATCCGCTGGAAACACCATATATTTT.

The V and J genes are TRBV6-6 and TRBJ1-2; the match to TRBD1 covers 7 bases. The V segment lost 6 bases and the J segment 7 bases; nucleotides outside the gene matches: 11. Germline CDR1 is MNHNY and CDR2 is SVGAGI (reference sequence). The CDR3 length is 14 residues. The CDR3 bases are TGTGCCAGCAGCTCACTAGCGGGACAGCTTGGCTACACCTTC. Its protein is CASSSLAGQLGYTF.

The CDR3 spells CASSQWGGHSYEQYF. The CDR3 coding sequence is TGCGCCAGCAGCCAATGGGGAGGACACTCCTACGAGCAGTACTTC. The chain links TRBV4-1 to TRBJ2-7, with a tentative D call TRBD2 (6 bases). V was clipped by 2 bases and J by 0 bases, with 11 bases between them. The CDR3 is 15 residues long. Germline V gene data show CDR1 as MGHRA and CDR2 as YSYEKL.

The chain employs TRBV18 and TRBJ1-4; perhaps TRBD1 as D (5 bases). Germline V lookup: CDR1 KGHSH, CDR2 LQKENI. The CDR3 is 14 amino acids. Trimming removed 5 bases at V and 0 bases at J, with 7 bases between. CDR3 coding DNA: TGTGCCAGCTCAGGACAAGCAACTAATGAAAAACTGTTTTTT. Translated, it gives CASSGQATNEKLFF.

V and J are TRBV9 and TRBJ2-7, with 12 positions matching TRBD2. There are 17 residues in the CDR3. Germline loops: CDR1 SGDLS, CDR2 YYNGEE. V trimming: 4 bases; J trimming: 5 bases; junction bases outside the gene matches: 13. The CDR3 sequence: CASSQHPLAGGGHEQYF. DNA of the CDR3: TGTGCCAGCAGCCAACATCCACTAGCGGGGGGCGGCCACGAGCAGTACTTC.

This clone was counted once. V usage is TRBV11-2 and J usage is TRBJ2-7; possibly TRBD1 for D (6 bases). Trimming pared 1 base from V and 3 bases from J, leaving 19 bases between. The CDR3 runs 17 residues. The germline gives CDR1 SGHAT, CDR2 FQNNGV. The CDR3 spells CASSLGLGVRGDYEQYF. The CDR3 bases are TGTGCCAGCAGCTTAGGTTTGGGGGTCAGGGGCGACTACGAGCAGTACTTC.